What follows are 24 T cell receptor beta chains derived from one specimen sequenced in a study of blood T cell repertoires in COVID-19. The assay was immunoSEQ multiplex PCR, and TCRdb's table has in-frame clones only and misses some. This sample has roughly 170,000 clones, with 82% found just once. Sample: PBMCs or T cells enriched from blood (not recorded which). The receptors come from a man aged 55 to 70 who had recovered from COVID-19.

This clone was detected once. The chain uses TRBV24-1 and TRBJ2-7; 8 bases agree with TRBD1. From germline, CDR1 is KGHDR and CDR2 SFDVKD. Germline trimming cut 9 bases from V and 2 bases from J; bases unmatched to any gene: 8. This CDR3 spans 14 amino acids. The CDR3: CATSSGGRPYEQYF. DNA of the CDR3: TGTGCCACCTCTTCAGGGGGCAGACCCTACGAGCAGTACTTC.

The V call is TRBV19, the J call TRBJ1-1, with TRBD1 identical over 7 bases. Germline V lookup: CDR1 LNHDA, CDR2 SQIVND (reference sequence). Trimming took 4 bases from V and 0 from J; bases not matched to a gene: 5. CDR3 length equals 15 residues. CDR3 DNA sequence: TGTGCCAGTAGTACAGGGGGGACAATGAACACTGAAGCTTTCTTT. The encoded protein is CASSTGGTMNTEAFF.

J is TRBJ2-1 and V is TRBV5-1; D gene uncertain. Germline V lookup: CDR1 SGHRS, CDR2 YFSETQ. The CDR3 runs 13 residues. Trimming took 4 bases from V and 2 from J, leaving 7 bases between them. CDR3 amino acids: CASSATTYNEQFF. CDR3 bases: TGCGCCAGCAGCGCCACAACCTACAATGAGCAGTTCTTC. The full variable domain, its missing parts supplied by reference TRBV5-1 and TRBJ2-1, is KAGVTQTPRYLIKTRGQQVTLSCSPISGHRSVSWYQQTPGQGLQFLFEYFSETQRNKGNFPGRFSGRQFSNSRSEMNVSTLELGDSALYLCASSATTYNEQFFGPGTRLTVL.

The chain couples TRBV15 to TRBJ1-1; 9 bases match TRBD1. V was clipped by 5 bases and J by 6 bases; unmatched bases: 10. This CDR3 region has 15 residues. Germline V gene data show CDR1 as LNHNV and CDR2 as YYDKDF (reference sequence). CDR3 region: CATSRWDRVLAEAFF. CDR3 DNA sequence: TGTGCCACCAGCCGGTGGGACAGGGTTTTAGCTGAAGCTTTCTTT.

This chain links TRBV5-1 with TRBJ2-7, with 11 bases that match TRBD1. The CDR3 runs to 15 residues. The germline CDR1 and CDR2 sequences are SGHRS and YFSETQ. The V gene end was trimmed by 0 bases and the J gene end by 4 bases; junction bases not matched to a gene: 3. DNA of the CDR3: TGCGCCAGCAGCTTGGGGACAGGGGGCGCTTACGAGCAGTACTTC. Translating it yields CASSLGTGGAYEQYF.

The chain carries TRBV27 and TRBJ1-1, with 7 bases identical to TRBD1. V lost 6 bases and J lost 4; bases outside the gene matches: 5. CDR1 is MNHEY and CDR2 is SMNVEV in the germline V gene (reference sequence). This CDR3 region has 13 residues. This chain's CDR3 is CASRTGRITEAFF. CDR3 DNA: TGTGCCAGCAGGACAGGGCGGATCACTGAAGCTTTCTTT.

A few counts support this clone. V usage is TRBV5-4 and J usage is TRBJ2-3; tentatively, D is TRBD2 (5 bases). Germline V gene data show CDR1 as SGHNT and CDR2 as YYREEE (reference sequence). The V gene lost 10 bases and the J gene lost 2 bases, with 14 bases spanning the gap. The CDR3 has 13 residues. CDR3 nucleotides: TGTGCCTCTTCGGCGGGTTCCACAGATACGCAGTATTTT. Its translation: CASSAGSTDTQYF.

The chain has TRBV11-3 and TRBJ2-1; TRBD2 might be the D (6 bases). Per the germline V gene, CDR1 is SGHNT and CDR2 is YENEEA. The V end lost 0 bases, the J end lost 9 bases, and 15 bases lay between the germline ends. The CDR3 sequence is 15 residues long. Here the CDR3 reads CASSLDPGVVSEQFF. CDR3 DNA: TGTGCCAGCAGCTTAGATCCGGGGGTTGTAAGTGAGCAGTTCTTC.

In this sample, this clone turned up once. This chain uses TRBV5-8 with TRBJ1-6; D call uncertain. Germline assignment: CDR1 SGHTS and CDR2 YDEGEE. V shed 3 bases and J shed 5 bases, with 12 bases lying between them. This CDR3 has 15 residues. This CDR3 reads CASSSPGEDNSPLHF. The CDR3 DNA is TGTGCCAGCAGCTCCCCGGGAGAAGATAATTCACCCCTCCACTTT.

There are a few counts of this clone. The chain has TRBV28 and TRBJ1-4, with 7 bases fitting TRBD1. From germline, CDR1 is MDHEN and CDR2 SYDVKM. This CDR3 spans 15 amino acids. V trimming: 6 bases; J trimming: 7 bases; junction bases outside the gene matches: 11. CDR3: CASSLNSGDSEKLFF. DNA of the CDR3: TGTGCCAGCAGCCTAAATTCCGGGGACAGTGAAAAACTGTTTTTT.

This sequence joins TRBV7-8 and TRBJ2-7, with D possibly being TRBD2 (5 bases). V shed 5 bases and J shed 2 bases, with 13 bases lying between them. Germline values: CDR1 SGHVS, CDR2 FQNEAQ. The CDR3 extends over 14 amino acids. CDR3 loop: CASSPDSLAYEQYF. CDR3 sequence (DNA): TGTGCCAGCAGCCCGGACTCCCTAGCCTACGAGCAGTACTTC.

This rearrangement joins TRBV20-1 to TRBJ1-5, with D unclear. Germline assignment: CDR1 DFQATT and CDR2 SNEGSKA (reference sequence). There are 14 residues in the CDR3. V was cut by 3 bases and J by 6 bases, with 15 bases left in between. The CDR3 bases are TGCAGTGCTAGTCTGCCCCCCGGGAGTCAGCCCCAGCATTTT. Its protein product is CSASLPPGSQPQHF.

In this sample, this clone turned up many times. The V gene is TRBV5-1, the J gene TRBJ2-5; 15 bases align to TRBD2. Germline values: CDR1 SGHRS, CDR2 YFSETQ. J lost 3 bases, V lost 2 bases, and 2 bases had no gene match. The CDR3 runs 16 residues. The CDR3 DNA reads TGCGCCAGCAGCTTCTGGACTAGCGGGAGGGAAGAGACCCAGTACTTC. Residues: CASSFWTSGREETQYF.

The rearrangement links TRBV28 to TRBJ2-7; D may be TRBD1 (6 bases). Germline CDR1 MDHEN, CDR2 SYDVKM. There are 13 residues in the CDR3. V gave up 6 bases and J gave up 3 bases, with 12 bases separating them. The CDR3 loop reads CASRRTERYEQYF. The CDR3 DNA sequence: TGTGCCAGCAGAAGGACAGAGCGCTACGAGCAGTACTTC.

The rearrangement uses TRBV2 and TRBJ2-7; 7 bases are a match to TRBD1. Germline V lookup: CDR1 SNHLY, CDR2 FYNNEI. This CDR3 contains 14 residues. V was pared by 6 bases and J by 2 bases, with 7 bases of the junction left unmatched. The CDR3 region is CASRQQGIAYEQYF. The CDR3 nucleotides are TGTGCCAGCAGACAACAGGGGATAGCCTACGAGCAGTACTTC.

This rearrangement joins TRBV6-4 to TRBJ1-2; 7 nucleotides agree with TRBD1. From germline, CDR1 is MRHNA and CDR2 SNTAGT. Trimming at V came to 0 bases and at J to 4 bases, leaving 14 bases not matched to a gene. The CDR3 has 18 residues. The CDR3 loop reads CASSDSTGEDPFGYGYTF. The CDR3 nucleotides are TGTGCCAGCAGTGACTCAACAGGGGAGGACCCCTTCGGCTATGGCTACACCTTC.

V gene TRBV6-5 combines with J gene TRBJ2-7; D unclear. This CDR3 spans 13 amino acids. Germline V gives CDR1 MNHEY, CDR2 SVGAGI. V was pared by 0 bases and J by 5 bases, with 8 bases between. CDR3 sequence: CASSYSEVDEQYF. The CDR3, as DNA: TGTGCCAGCAGTTACTCCGAGGTAGACGAGCAGTACTTC.

This clone was picked up one time. V gene TRBV10-3 combines with J gene TRBJ1-6; maybe TRBD1 (5 bases). The CDR3 extends over 15 amino acids. CDR1 is ENHRY, CDR2 SYGVKD, per germline. Trimming cost V 3 bases and J 5 bases, with 11 bases left between them. The CDR3 region has the DNA TGTGCCATCAGTGACGCTTCAGGGAATAATTCACCCCTCCACTTT. It is translated as CAISDASGNNSPLHF.

The gene calls are TRBV11-2 and TRBJ2-1; 13 bases line up with TRBD2. The length of the CDR3 is 17 residues. Germline loops: CDR1 SGHAT, CDR2 FQNNGV. Trimming took 5 bases from V and 4 from J; bases not matched to a gene: 8. CDR3 amino acids: CASSVTSGGARYNEQFF. The CDR3 DNA reads TGTGCCAGCAGCGTTACTAGCGGGGGGGCGAGGTACAATGAGCAGTTCTTC.

The V and J genes are TRBV11-2 and TRBJ2-2, with 8 bases matching TRBD1. CDR3 length equals 14 residues. CDR1 SGHAT and CDR2 FQNNGV come from the germline V gene. V lost 5 bases and J lost 6; bases outside the gene matches: 5. The CDR3 coding sequence is TGTGCCAGCAGCCGGACAGGGCCCTCCGGGGAGCTGTTTTTT. It is translated as CASSRTGPSGELFF.

V and J are TRBV19 and TRBJ2-1, with D perhaps TRBD1 (5 bases). Trimming pared 4 bases from V and 5 bases from J, leaving 9 bases between. Per the germline V gene, CDR1 is LNHDA and CDR2 is SQIVND (reference sequence). The CDR3 has 13 residues. The CDR3 DNA follows: TGTGCCAGTAGTAAGATAGGGGACAATGAGCAGTTCTTC. Translation: CASSKIGDNEQFF.

The chain couples TRBV14 to TRBJ2-7; 12 nucleotides match TRBD2. The V gene end was trimmed by 4 bases and the J gene end by 12 bases; junction bases not matched to a gene: 4. The CDR3 has 12 amino acids. Per germline, CDR1 SGHDN and CDR2 FVKESK. CDR3: CASSPTSGSLYF. The CDR3 bases are TGTGCCAGCAGCCCGACTAGCGGGAGTCTGTACTTC.

This chain links TRBV12-3 or TRBV12-4 with TRBJ2-7; D remains unclear. The CDR3 loop spans 13 amino acids. V was clipped by 4 bases and J by 1 base, with 8 bases between them. For the CDR3, the DNA is TGTGCCAGCAGTTCTAGAGGTTCCTACGAGCAGTACTTC. Translation: CASSSRGSYEQYF.

This rearrangement joins TRBV13 to TRBJ2-5; 9 bases match TRBD1. The CDR3 extends over 16 amino acids. Germline assignment: CDR1 PRHDT and CDR2 FYEKMQ (reference sequence). Losses at the gene ends were 4 bases for V and 3 bases for J; bases not matched to a gene: 9. The CDR3 DNA reads TGTGCCAGCAGCTCCCTACACCGGACAGGGGAAGAGACCCAGTACTTC. This codes for CASSSLHRTGEETQYF.